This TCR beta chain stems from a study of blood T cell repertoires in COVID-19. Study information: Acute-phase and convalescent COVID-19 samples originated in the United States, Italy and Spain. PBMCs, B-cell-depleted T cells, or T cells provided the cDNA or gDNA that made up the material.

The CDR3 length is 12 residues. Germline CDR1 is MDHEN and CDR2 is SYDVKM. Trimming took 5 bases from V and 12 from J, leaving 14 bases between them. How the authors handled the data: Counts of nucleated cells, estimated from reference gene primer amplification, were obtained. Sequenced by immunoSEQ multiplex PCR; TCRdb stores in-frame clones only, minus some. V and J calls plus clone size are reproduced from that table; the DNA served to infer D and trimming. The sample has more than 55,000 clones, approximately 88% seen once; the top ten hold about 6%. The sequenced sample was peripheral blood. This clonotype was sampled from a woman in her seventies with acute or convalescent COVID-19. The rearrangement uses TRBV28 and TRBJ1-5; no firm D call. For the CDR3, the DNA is TGTGCCAGCAGTCTCGATATTCGGGACCAGCATTTT. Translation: CASSLDIRDQHF.